The 23 T cell receptor beta chains below all came from one sample that was sequenced in a study of beta chain features in type 1 diabetes. cDNA synthesis used the whole RNA isolate, giving expressed TCRB sequences. Sequencing was performed with immunoSEQ multiplex PCR; in TCRdb, only in-frame clones are kept and a portion is missing. The table has 900,000 or so clones, under 20% seen once. The sample taken for sequencing was naive CD4+ T cells from blood. The receptor source for this set is a woman aged 18-29 years in good health.

This clone was seen only a few times. The rearrangement uses TRBV2 and TRBJ2-5; D not resolved. Germline loops: CDR1 SNHLY, CDR2 FYNNEI. V dropped 2 bases and J dropped 1 base, with 8 bases sitting between them. This CDR3 is 14 amino acids long. CDR3 in DNA: TGTGCCAGCAGTGAAAATCGGGTCCAAGAGACCCAGTACTTC. Translated: CASSENRVQETQYF.

This clone was seen a few times. This sequence joins TRBV5-1 and TRBJ2-7; D is tentatively TRBD1 or TRBD2 (5 bases each). The CDR3 sequence is 14 residues long. Between the trimmed V and J ends, which lost 6 bases and 2 bases, there was a span of 15 bases. CDR1 is SGHRS and CDR2 is YFSETQ in the germline V gene. DNA of the CDR3: TGCGCCAGCACCCGGGACGGCCATACCTACGAGCAGTACTTC. It translates to CASTRDGHTYEQYF. Filled out from reference TRBV5-1 and TRBJ2-7, the complete variable domain reads KAGVTQTPRYLIKTRGQQVTLSCSPISGHRSVSWYQQTPGQGLQFLFEYFSETQRNKGNFPGRFSGRQFSNSRSEMNVSTLELGDSALYLCASTRDGHTYEQYFGPGTRLTVT.

A remark on this clone: The same CDR3 is also encoded by other DNA sequences in this sample. This chain connects TRBV18 to TRBJ2-5; the D is unclear. The ends were cut back, 0 bases at V and 5 bases at J, with 10 bases in the middle. Germline-derived CDR1 and CDR2 are KGHSH and LQKENI. This CDR3 comprises 14 residues. The CDR3 DNA is TGTGCCAGCTCACCACCGGGCACCCCCGAGACCCAGTACTTC. This encodes CASSPPGTPETQYF. Complete variable domain (other parts from reference TRBV18 and TRBJ2-5): NAGVMQNPRHLVRRRGQEARLRCSPMKGHSHVYWYRQLPEEGLKFMVYLQKENIIDESGMPKERFSAEFPKEGPSILRIQQVVRGDSAAYFCASSPPGTPETQYFGPGTRLLVL.

In this sample, this clone turned up a few times. The chain joins TRBV7-9 to TRBJ2-7; D call uncertain. The length of the CDR3 is 13 residues. Germline values: CDR1 SEHNR, CDR2 FQNEAQ (reference sequence). Trimming removed 8 bases at V and 0 bases at J, with 11 bases between. The CDR3 DNA reads as TGTGCCAGCTCGGCGGACGCCTCCTACGAGCAGTACTTC. This translates into CASSADASYEQYF.

The chain carries TRBV6-5 and TRBJ2-1; 13 nucleotides agree with TRBD2. V dropped 10 bases and J dropped 8; count of bases not matched to a gene: 11. CDR3 length: 15 residues. From germline, CDR1 is MNHEY and CDR2 SVGAGI. CDR3 nucleotide sequence: TGTGCCATGGGGACAGGACTAGCGGGAGTCCATGAGCAGTTCTTC. This gives the protein CAMGTGLAGVHEQFF.

This clone has a handful of counts. V gene TRBV6-1 combines with J gene TRBJ2-2; no firm D call. Per germline, CDR1 MNHNS and CDR2 SASEGT. The CDR3 consists of 11 residues. V was clipped by 8 bases and J by 6 bases, with 7 bases between them. CDR3 DNA: TGTGCCAGCCGTCGGTCCGGGGAGCTGTTTTTT. Protein product: CASRRSGELFF.

The genes are TRBV7-9 and TRBJ1-1, with D hard to call. Looked up from germline, CDR1 is SEHNR and CDR2 is FQNEAQ (reference sequence). The V and J ends lost 10 bases and 4 bases respectively, with 19 bases between them. This CDR3 comprises 14 residues. As DNA, the CDR3 is TGTGCCACCTCTCTTGTGGCGGGTGCCACTGAAGCTTTCTTT. Amino acids: CATSLVAGATEAFF.

The chain links TRBV5-1 to TRBJ1-1; 7 nucleotides line up with TRBD1. Losses at the gene ends were 6 bases for V and 4 bases for J; bases not matched to a gene: 6. CDR1 and CDR2 (germline): SGHRS, YFSETQ. The CDR3 is made up of 13 amino acids. The chain's CDR3 is CASNIPGGTEAFF. The CDR3 region has the DNA TGCGCCAGCAACATACCAGGGGGCACTGAAGCTTTCTTT.

J is TRBJ2-7 and V is TRBV10-3; 10 bases line up with TRBD1. The CDR3 spans 16 residues. V was clipped by 3 bases and J by 3 bases; unmatched bases: 8. Germline CDR1 reads ENHRY; CDR2 reads SYGVKD. DNA for the CDR3: TGTGCCATCAGTGATGCGACCGGACAGGGGGTCTACGAGCAGTACTTC. It translates to CAISDATGQGVYEQYF.

This clone was found a few times. The chain is built from TRBV27 and TRBJ2-1; 13 positions match TRBD2. V trimming: 6 bases; J trimming: 7 bases; junction bases outside the gene matches: 24. The length of the CDR3 is 21 residues. From germline, CDR1 is MNHEY and CDR2 SMNVEV (reference sequence). This CDR3 reads CASSPKPAGTSGIRRGNEQFF. CDR3 in DNA: TGTGCCAGCAGCCCTAAGCCGGCCGGGACTAGCGGGATCAGGAGGGGGAATGAGCAGTTCTTC.

As for this clone: The sample holds other DNA sequences that translate to the same CDR3. This rearrangement joins TRBV20-1 to TRBJ2-5; D is ambiguous. CDR3 length: 11 residues. Trimming removed 5 bases from V and 0 bases from J, with 4 bases in between. Germline values: CDR1 DFQATT, CDR2 SNEGSKA (reference sequence). DNA of the CDR3: TGCAGTGCTCCCAACCAAGAGACCCAGTACTTC. It yields the protein CSAPNQETQYF.

The gene calls are TRBV14 and TRBJ2-7; TRBD1 matches at 7 bases. The V gene end was trimmed by 6 bases and the J gene end by 0 bases; junction bases not matched to a gene: 5. CDR1 SGHDN and CDR2 FVKESK come from the germline V gene. This CDR3 is built from 14 residues. The CDR3 sequence is CASRRQGSSYEQYF. The DNA for the CDR3 is TGTGCCAGCAGAAGACAGGGAAGCTCCTACGAGCAGTACTTC.

This clone was counted a few times. The chain recombines TRBV7-2 with TRBJ1-2; 7 bases are a match to TRBD1. Germline CDR1 is SGHTA and CDR2 is FQGNSA. V was pared by 5 bases and J by 6 bases, with 9 bases of the junction left unmatched. CDR3 length: 14 amino acids. The CDR3 here is CASSARQGRDGYTF. Written as DNA, the CDR3 is TGTGCCAGCAGCGCCCGACAGGGTAGGGATGGCTACACCTTC.

This clone was counted a few times. V is TRBV9 and J is TRBJ2-1; D may be TRBD2 (5 bases). The CDR3 is made up of 15 amino acids. The germline V gene has CDR1 SGDLS and CDR2 YYNGEE. Trimming took 4 bases from V and 4 from J, leaving 15 bases between them. The CDR3: CASSPSPQRYNEQFF. Written as DNA, the CDR3 is TGTGCCAGCAGCCCATCCCCCCAGCGGTACAATGAGCAGTTCTTC.

This clone was counted between two and nine times. The chain employs TRBV9 and TRBJ2-7; unclear D gene. This CDR3 comprises 14 residues. Trimming shortened V by 4 bases and J by 2 bases, and 13 bases separated the two germline ends. The germline V gene has CDR1 SGDLS and CDR2 YYNGEE. CDR3 sequence reads: CASSLRPEPYEQYF. The DNA for the CDR3 is TGTGCCAGCAGCCTCCGGCCGGAGCCCTACGAGCAGTACTTC.

This clone has just a few counts. This chain links TRBV29-1 with TRBJ1-4, with no clear D. V dropped 3 bases and J dropped 6 bases, with 5 bases sitting between them. From germline, CDR1 is SQVTM and CDR2 ANQGSEA. The CDR3 is 11 amino acids. The CDR3 DNA reads as TGCAGCGTTGAGATCTATGAAAAACTGTTTTTT. This translates into CSVEIYEKLFF.

The chain couples TRBV7-3 to TRBJ2-2; D perhaps matches TRBD2 (5 bases). The CDR3 contains 15 residues. From germline, CDR1 is SGHTA and CDR2 FQGTGA. The V gene lost 2 bases and the J gene lost 1 base, with 8 bases spanning the gap. Written as DNA, the CDR3 is TGTGCCAGCAGCTTACTAGCCCTGAACACCGGGGAGCTGTTTTTT. The encoded protein is CASSLLALNTGELFF. Drawing the rest from reference TRBV7-3 and TRBJ2-2, the complete variable domain is GAGVSQTPSNKVTEKGKYVELRCDPISGHTALYWYRQSLGQGPEFLIYFQGTGAADDSGLPNDRFFAVRPEGSVSTLKIQRTERGDSAVYLCASSLLALNTGELFFGEGSRLTVL.

This clone has more than one count but fewer than ten. The rearrangement uses TRBV28 and TRBJ2-1; TRBD1 is a possible D gene (7 bases). This CDR3 has 13 amino acids. The germline V and J ends were trimmed by 7 bases and 5 bases, with 12 bases remaining between them. Germline V lookup: CDR1 MDHEN, CDR2 SYDVKM. CDR3 nucleotide sequence: TGTGCCAGCACACCAGGGGGGAACAATGAGCAGTTCTTC. Residues: CASTPGGNNEQFF.

A remark on this clone: Other DNA sequences within the sample encode an identical CDR3. The V call is TRBV18, the J call TRBJ2-6; D gene ambiguous. The V gene lost 3 bases and the J gene lost 1 base, with 7 bases spanning the gap. This CDR3 is 15 amino acids long. CDR1 is KGHSH, CDR2 LQKENI, per germline. The CDR3 DNA sequence: TGTGCCAGCTCACCCTCAGGTTCTGGGGCCAACGTCCTGACTTTC. Encoded protein: CASSPSGSGANVLTF.

This chain links TRBV5-5 with TRBJ2-7; the match to TRBD1 covers 9 bases. This CDR3 has 12 residues. V dropped 6 bases and J dropped 7; count of bases not matched to a gene: 5. Per germline, CDR1 SGHKS and CDR2 YYEKEE (reference sequence). The CDR3 DNA follows: TGTGCCAGCATACAGGGGGCGGATGAGCAGTACTTC. It encodes CASIQGADEQYF. The full variable domain, completed using reference TRBV5-5 and TRBJ2-7, is DAGVTQSPTHLIKTRGQQVTLRCSPISGHKSVSWYQQVLGQGPQFIFQYYEKEERGRGNFPDRFSARQFPNYSSELNVNALLLGDSALYLCASIQGADEQYFGPGTRLTVT.

The chain recombines TRBV7-2 with TRBJ2-5; D is unresolved. The length of the CDR3 is 13 residues. V was clipped by 1 base and J by 5 bases, with 8 bases between them. Germline V gene data show CDR1 as SGHTA and CDR2 as FQGNSA. The CDR3 sequence: CASSLGIRETQYF. The CDR3 bases are TGTGCCAGCAGCTTAGGGATCCGGGAGACCCAGTACTTC. Complete variable domain (other parts from reference TRBV7-2 and TRBJ2-5): GAGVSQSPSNKVTEKGKDVELRCDPISGHTALYWYRQSLGQGLEFLIYFQGNSAPDKSGLPSDRFSAERTGGSVSTLTIQRTQQEDSAVYLCASSLGIRETQYFGPGTRLLVL.

This clone occurred a few times. The chain has TRBV4-3 and TRBJ2-3, with D hard to call. Germline V gene sequence: CDR1 LGHNA, CDR2 YSLEER. The CDR3 covers 15 residues. Trimming left V 1 base short and J 5 bases short, with 13 bases between. This CDR3 reads CASSQVLLLGDTQYF. CDR3 DNA: TGCGCCAGCAGCCAAGTGCTACTTCTGGGAGATACGCAGTATTTT.

The gene calls are TRBV7-8 and TRBJ2-1; D is undetermined. CDR1 SGHVS and CDR2 FQNEAQ come from the germline V gene. The V end was cut by 2 bases, the J end by 6 bases, with 17 bases between. The CDR3 runs 16 residues. The CDR3 sequence is CASSLFPPSWGNEQFF. The CDR3 DNA sequence: TGTGCCAGCAGCTTATTTCCTCCATCTTGGGGCAATGAGCAGTTCTTC.